This T cell receptor beta chain was sequenced for a study of response to subunit inactivated influenza vaccine. Study-level results: The study's authors posited that every seasonal influenza vaccination enlists few new T cells.

Each CDR3 protein is one row after TCRdb ran MiXCR on the RT-PCR reads. In the table there are 650,000 to 800,000 distinct CDR3 sequences, around 18% of which are singletons. This clonotype occurred a few times. The antigen is undetermined. This CDR3 is built from 13 residues. V lost 3 bases to trimming and J lost 5 bases, with 11 bases between them. Germline V lookup: CDR1 SGHTA, CDR2 FQGNSA. The gene calls are TRBV7-2 and TRBJ2-7; unclear D gene. Specimen: PBMCs from blood, collected 5 days after vaccination. The TCR sequence derives from a man between 50 and 59 years old who received an inactivated influenza vaccine. In DNA form, the CDR3 reads TGTGCCAGCAGCTTCGTCCCGCTGGACGAGCAGTACTTC. As protein: CASSFVPLDEQYF.